This T cell receptor (beta chain) comes out of a study of T-cell memory formation after mild COVID-19. This clonotype occurred a few times. Its target is unknown. TCRdb re-derived calls from the 5' RACE reads in MiXCR, one entry per CDR3 protein. The sample lists about half a million distinct CDR3 sequences; approximately 18% were seen once. V gave up 3 bases and J gave up 14 bases, with 12 bases separating them. Germline V CDR1 and CDR2: SGHKS, YYEKEE (reference sequence). The CDR3 contains 11 residues. Study-level results: Mainly in CM and EM were contracting CD4+ clones; CD8+ were in EMRA.

The receptor's source is an adult woman who had mild COVID-19 (a few samples of this study predate the infection). Cell type and time point are not known. Source material: PBMCs or a T cell subset sorted from them (not recorded which). The chain recombines TRBV5-5 with TRBJ2-1; possible D gene TRBD2, 6 bases. The CDR3 region has the DNA TGTGCCAGCAGCTCAACCGGGGGAAAGTTCTTC. Amino acid sequence: CASSSTGGKFF. The full variable domain, with the rest looked up from reference TRBV5-5 and TRBJ2-1, is DAGVTQSPTHLIKTRGQQVTLRCSPISGHKSVSWYQQVLGQGPQFIFQYYEKEERGRGNFPDRFSARQFPNYSSELNVNALLLGDSALYLCASSSTGGKFFGPGTRLTVL.